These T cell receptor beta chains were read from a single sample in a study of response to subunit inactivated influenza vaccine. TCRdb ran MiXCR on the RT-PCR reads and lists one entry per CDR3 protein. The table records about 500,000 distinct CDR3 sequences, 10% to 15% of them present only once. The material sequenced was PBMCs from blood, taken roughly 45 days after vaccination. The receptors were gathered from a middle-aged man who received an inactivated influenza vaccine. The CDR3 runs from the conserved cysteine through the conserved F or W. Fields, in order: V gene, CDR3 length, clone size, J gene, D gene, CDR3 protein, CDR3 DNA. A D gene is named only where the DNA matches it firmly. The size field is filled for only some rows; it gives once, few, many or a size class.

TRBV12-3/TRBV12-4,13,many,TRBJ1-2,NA,CASSLRQMEGYTF,TGTGCCAGCAGTCTTCGACAGATGGAGGGCTACACCTTC
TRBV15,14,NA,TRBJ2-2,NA,CATNRNPGTGELFF,TGTGCCACAAACAGGAATCCGGGGACCGGGGAGCTGTTTTTT
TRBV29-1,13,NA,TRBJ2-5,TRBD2,CSVQAGAGETQYF,TGCAGCGTCCAAGCGGGGGCAGGAGAGACCCAGTACTTC
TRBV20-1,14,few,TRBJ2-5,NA,CSARGPGGIPTQYF,TGCAGTGCTAGGGGCCCTGGGGGTATTCCGACCCAGTACTTC
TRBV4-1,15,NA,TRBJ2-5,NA,CASSQLLVSQETQYF,TGCGCCAGCAGCCAACTTCTGGTTAGCCAAGAGACCCAGTACTTC
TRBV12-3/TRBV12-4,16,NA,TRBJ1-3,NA,CASSFGEGYSGNTIYF,TGTGCCAGCAGTTTTGGGGAGGGCTACTCTGGAAACACCATATATTTT
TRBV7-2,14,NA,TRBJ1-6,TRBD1,CASSLGTGNSRLHF,TGTGCCAGCAGCTTAGGGACAGGGAATTCACGCCTCCACTTT
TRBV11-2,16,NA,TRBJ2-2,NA,CASSLHRDTNTGELFF,TGTGCCAGCAGCCTCCACCGGGACACGAACACCGGGGAGCTGTTTTTT
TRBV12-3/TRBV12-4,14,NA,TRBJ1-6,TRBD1,CASRAGGSGSPLHF,TGTGCCAGCAGAGCAGGGGGGTCGGGGTCACCCCTCCACTTT
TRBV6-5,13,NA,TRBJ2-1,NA,CASSYRGRSEQLF,TGTGCCAGCAGTTACCGGGGTCGGAGTGAGCAGCTCTTC
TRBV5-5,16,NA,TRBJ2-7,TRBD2,CASSLETSGLYYEQYF,TGTGCCAGCAGCTTGGAGACTAGCGGGCTATACTACGAGCAGTACTTC
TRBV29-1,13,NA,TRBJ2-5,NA,CSVGLGSQETQYF,TGCAGCGTTGGGTTGGGGTCACAAGAGACCCAGTACTTC
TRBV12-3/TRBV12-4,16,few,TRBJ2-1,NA,CASSRPDVSSYNEQFF,TGTGCCAGCAGTCGCCCGGACGTAAGCTCCTACAATGAGCAGTTCTTC
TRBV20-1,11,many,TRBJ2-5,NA,CSARAKETQYF,TGCAGTGCCCGGGCCAAAGAGACCCAGTACTTC
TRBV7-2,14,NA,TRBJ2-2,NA,CASSTSLIAGELFF,TGTGCCAGCAGCACGAGTTTGATAGCCGGGGAGCTGTTTTTT
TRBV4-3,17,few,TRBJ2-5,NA,CASSQDPGRAGVETQYF,TGCGCCAGCAGCCAAGATCCGGGGAGGGCAGGGGTAGAGACCCAGTACTTC
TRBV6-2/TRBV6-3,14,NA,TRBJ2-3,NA,CASRSVRGADTQYF,TGTGCCAGCAGATCCGTCAGAGGGGCAGATACGCAGTATTTT
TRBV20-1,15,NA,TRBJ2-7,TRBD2,CSASQTAGANYEQYF,TGCAGTGCTAGCCAGACAGCGGGAGCTAACTACGAGCAGTACTTC
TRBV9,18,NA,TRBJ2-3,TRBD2,CASSVYPLREGLTDTQYF,TGTGCCAGCAGCGTATACCCCCTGAGGGAGGGCCTCACAGATACGCAGTATTTT
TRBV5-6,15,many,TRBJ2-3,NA,CASSLDTGRADTQYF,TGTGCCAGCAGCTTGGATACAGGGAGGGCAGATACGCAGTATTTT
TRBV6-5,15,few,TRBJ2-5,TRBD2,CASSYDSGSRETQYF,TGTGCCAGCAGTTACGATAGCGGGAGCCGTGAGACCCAGTACTTC
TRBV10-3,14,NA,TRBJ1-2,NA,CATGMRDNNYGYTF,TGTGCCACGGGGATGCGGGACAATAACTATGGCTACACCTTC
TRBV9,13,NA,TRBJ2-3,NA,CASSVGFTDTQYF,TGTGCCAGCAGCGTAGGTTTCACAGATACGCAGTATTTT
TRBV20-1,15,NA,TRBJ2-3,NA,CSAPLIRGNTYTQYF,TGCAGTGCACCCCTCATAAGGGGGAACACATATACGCAGTATTTT
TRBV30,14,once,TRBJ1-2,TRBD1,CAWTRDRGGYGYTF,TGTGCCTGGACAAGGGACAGAGGGGGGTATGGCTACACCTTC
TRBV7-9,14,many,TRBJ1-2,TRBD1,CASIGTGGFYGYTF,TGTGCCAGCATCGGGACAGGGGGCTTTTATGGCTACACCTTC
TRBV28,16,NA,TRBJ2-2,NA,CASSYTGTPNTGELFF,TGTGCCAGCAGCTATACCGGGACACCTAACACCGGGGAGCTGTTTTTT
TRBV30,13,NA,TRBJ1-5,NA,CAWSLQANQPQHF,TGTGCCTGGAGTCTCCAAGCCAATCAGCCCCAGCATTTT
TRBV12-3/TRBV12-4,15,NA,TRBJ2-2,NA,CASSFGTAGTGELFF,TGTGCCAGCAGTTTCGGGACCGCCGGCACCGGGGAGCTGTTTTTT
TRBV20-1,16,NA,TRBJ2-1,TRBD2,CSARDRAGGHYNEQFF,TGCAGTGCTAGAGATAGGGCGGGGGGACACTACAATGAGCAGTTCTTC
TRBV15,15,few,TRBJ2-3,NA,CATSRVGGLTDTQYF,TGTGCCACCAGCAGAGTTGGGGGTCTCACAGATACGCAGTATTTT
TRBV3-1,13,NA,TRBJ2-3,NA,CASSQVPKGTQYF,TGTGCCAGCAGCCAAGTCCCCAAGGGTACGCAGTATTTT
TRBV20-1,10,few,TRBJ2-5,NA,CSASVLSQYF,TGCAGTGCTAGTGTGCTTTCCCAGTACTTC
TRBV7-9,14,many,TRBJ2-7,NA,CASNPDGRWHEQYF,TGTGCCAGCAACCCGGACGGACGATGGCACGAGCAGTACTTC
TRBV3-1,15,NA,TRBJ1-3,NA,CASCQLGGTGNTIYF,TGTGCCAGCTGCCAGCTGGGGGGGACTGGAAACACCATATATTTT
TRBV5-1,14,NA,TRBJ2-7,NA,CASSSPGYVYEQYF,TGCGCCAGCAGTTCCCCGGGCTACGTCTACGAGCAGTACTTC
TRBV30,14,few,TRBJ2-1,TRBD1,CAWNLGQGHNEQFF,TGTGCCTGGAATCTCGGACAGGGGCATAATGAGCAGTTCTTC
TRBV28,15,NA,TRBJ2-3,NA,CASTRLGTSTDTQYF,TGTGCCAGCACCCGCCTCGGGACCAGCACAGATACGCAGTATTTT
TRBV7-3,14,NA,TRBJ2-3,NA,CASSLTRATDTQYF,TGTGCCAGCAGCTTAACTAGAGCCACAGATACGCAGTATTTT
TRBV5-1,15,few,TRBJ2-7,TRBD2,CASSPTGGGLYEQYF,TGCGCCAGCAGCCCTACGGGGGGGGGCCTCTACGAGCAGTACTTC
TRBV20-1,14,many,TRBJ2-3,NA,CSARLGAGADTQYF,TGCAGTGCTAGATTGGGCGCGGGGGCTGATACGCAGTATTTT
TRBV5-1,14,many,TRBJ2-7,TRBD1,CASSFQTGSGEQYF,TGCGCCAGCAGCTTCCAGACAGGGTCGGGCGAGCAGTACTTC
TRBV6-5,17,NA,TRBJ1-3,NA,CASSYSINRASGNTIYF,TGTGCCAGCAGTTACTCGATTAACAGGGCCTCTGGAAACACCATATATTTT
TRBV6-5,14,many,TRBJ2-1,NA,CASSYGGELAEQFF,TGTGCCAGCAGTTACGGCGGGGAGTTGGCTGAGCAGTTCTTC
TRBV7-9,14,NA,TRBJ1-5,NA,CASSLVTADQPQHF,TGTGCCAGCAGCTTAGTCACCGCCGATCAGCCCCAGCATTTT
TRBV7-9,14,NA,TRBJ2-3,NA,CASSSPQGTDTQYF,TGTGCCAGCAGCTCCCCCCAGGGTACAGATACGCAGTATTTT
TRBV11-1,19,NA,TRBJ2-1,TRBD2,CASSSPGGLAGGSYNEQFF,TGTGCCAGCAGCTCGCCGGGGGGTCTAGCGGGAGGCTCCTACAATGAGCAGTTCTTC
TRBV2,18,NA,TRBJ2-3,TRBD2,CASRKRFTSGELTDTQYF,TGTGCCAGCAGGAAACGGTTCACTAGCGGGGAACTCACAGATACGCAGTATTTT
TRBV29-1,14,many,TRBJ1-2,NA,CSVGRGRVGYGYTF,TGCAGCGTTGGAAGGGGCAGGGTCGGCTATGGCTACACCTTC
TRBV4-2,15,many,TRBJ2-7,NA,CASSQDVSLSYEQYF,TGTGCCAGCAGCCAAGATGTGTCCCTATCCTACGAGCAGTACTTC
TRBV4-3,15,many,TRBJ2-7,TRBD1,CASSLGTGDGYEQYF,TGCGCCAGCAGCCTAGGGACAGGGGACGGGTACGAGCAGTACTTC
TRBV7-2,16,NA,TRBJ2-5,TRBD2,CASSLRAGVWVETQYF,TGTGCCAGCAGCTTACGTGCGGGAGTTTGGGTGGAGACCCAGTACTTC
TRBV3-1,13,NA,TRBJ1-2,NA,CASSQEANYGYTF,TGTGCCAGCAGCCAAGAAGCTAACTATGGCTACACCTTC
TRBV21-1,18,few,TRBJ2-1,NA,CASRRGRQGPSSYNEQFF,TGTGCCAGCAGGCGAGGGAGACAGGGCCCGAGCTCCTACAATGAGCAGTTCTTC
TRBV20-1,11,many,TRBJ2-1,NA,CSAIWRDEQFF,TGCAGTGCTATCTGGCGGGATGAGCAGTTCTTC